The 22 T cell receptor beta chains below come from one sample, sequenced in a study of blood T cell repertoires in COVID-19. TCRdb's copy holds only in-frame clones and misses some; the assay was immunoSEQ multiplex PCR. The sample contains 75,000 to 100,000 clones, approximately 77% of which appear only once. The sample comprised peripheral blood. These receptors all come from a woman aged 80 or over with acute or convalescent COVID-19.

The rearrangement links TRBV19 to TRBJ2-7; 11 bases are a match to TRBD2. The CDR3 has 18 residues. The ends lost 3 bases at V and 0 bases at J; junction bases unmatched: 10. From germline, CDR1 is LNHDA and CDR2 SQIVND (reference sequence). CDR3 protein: CASSIPGASGGSSYEQYF. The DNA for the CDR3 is TGTGCCAGTAGTATTCCGGGCGCTAGCGGGGGGTCCTCCTACGAGCAGTACTTC. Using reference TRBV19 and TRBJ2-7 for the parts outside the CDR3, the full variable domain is DGGITQSPKYLFRKEGQNVTLSCEQNLNHDAMYWYRQDPGQGLRLIYYSQIVNDFQKGDIAEGYSVSREKKESFPLTVTSAQKNPTAFYLCASSIPGASGGSSYEQYFGPGTRLTVT.

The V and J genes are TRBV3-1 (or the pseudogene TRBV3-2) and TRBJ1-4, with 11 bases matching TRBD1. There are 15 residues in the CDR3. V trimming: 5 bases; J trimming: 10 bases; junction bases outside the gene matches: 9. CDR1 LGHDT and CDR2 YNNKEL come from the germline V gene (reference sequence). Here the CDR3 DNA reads TGTGCCAGCAGCTTCCGGGACAGGGGGTTCGGAAAACTGTTTTTT. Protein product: CASSFRDRGFGKLFF.

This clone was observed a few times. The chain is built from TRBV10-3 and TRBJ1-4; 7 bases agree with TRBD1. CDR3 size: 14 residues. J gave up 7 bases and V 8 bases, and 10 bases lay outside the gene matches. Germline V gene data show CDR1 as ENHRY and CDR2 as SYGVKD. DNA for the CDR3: TGTGCCATCTCCGACAGGGCGGGGAGTGAAAAACTGTTTTTT. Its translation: CAISDRAGSEKLFF.

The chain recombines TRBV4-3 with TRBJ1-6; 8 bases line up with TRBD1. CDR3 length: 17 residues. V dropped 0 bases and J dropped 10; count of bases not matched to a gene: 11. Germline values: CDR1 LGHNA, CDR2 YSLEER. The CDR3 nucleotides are TGCGCCAGCAGCCAAGATGCGACCGGGACAGGAACCTCACCCCTCCACTTT. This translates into CASSQDATGTGTSPLHF.

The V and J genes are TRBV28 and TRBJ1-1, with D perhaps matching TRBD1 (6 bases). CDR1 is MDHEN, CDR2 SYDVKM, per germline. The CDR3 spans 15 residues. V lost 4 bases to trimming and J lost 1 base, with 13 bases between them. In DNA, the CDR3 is TGTGCCAGCAGTTGGGCAGGGGTTGAGAACACTGAAGCTTTCTTT. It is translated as CASSWAGVENTEAFF.

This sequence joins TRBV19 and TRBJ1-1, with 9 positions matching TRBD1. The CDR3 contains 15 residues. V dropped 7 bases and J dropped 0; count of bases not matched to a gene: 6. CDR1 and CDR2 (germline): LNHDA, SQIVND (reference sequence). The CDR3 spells CASTSRQGVNTEAFF. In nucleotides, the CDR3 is TGTGCCAGTACCTCCAGACAGGGGGTGAACACTGAAGCTTTCTTT.

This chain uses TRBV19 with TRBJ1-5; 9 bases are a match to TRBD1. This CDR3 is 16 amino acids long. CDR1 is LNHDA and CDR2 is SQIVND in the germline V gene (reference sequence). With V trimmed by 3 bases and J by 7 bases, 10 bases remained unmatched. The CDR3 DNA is TGTGCCAGTAGTATTGGGGACAGGGTAGGTGGCCAGCCCCAGCATTTT. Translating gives CASSIGDRVGGQPQHF. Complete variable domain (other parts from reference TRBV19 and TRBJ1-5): DGGITQSPKYLFRKEGQNVTLSCEQNLNHDAMYWYRQDPGQGLRLIYYSQIVNDFQKGDIAEGYSVSREKKESFPLTVTSAQKNPTAFYLCASSIGDRVGGQPQHFGDGTRLSIL.

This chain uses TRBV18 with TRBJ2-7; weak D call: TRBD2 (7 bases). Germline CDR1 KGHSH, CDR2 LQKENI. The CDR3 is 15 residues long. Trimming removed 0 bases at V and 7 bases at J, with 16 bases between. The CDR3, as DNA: TGTGCCAGCTCACCACCAGGGGGGGCCTCTGGGGAGCAGTACTTC. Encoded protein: CASSPPGGASGEQYF.

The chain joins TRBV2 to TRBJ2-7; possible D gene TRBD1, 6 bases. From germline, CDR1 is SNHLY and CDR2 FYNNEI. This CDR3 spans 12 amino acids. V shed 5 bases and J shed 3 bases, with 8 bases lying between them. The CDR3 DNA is TGTGCCAGCAGTTCACAGGGCTACGAGCAGTACTTC. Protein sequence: CASSSQGYEQYF.

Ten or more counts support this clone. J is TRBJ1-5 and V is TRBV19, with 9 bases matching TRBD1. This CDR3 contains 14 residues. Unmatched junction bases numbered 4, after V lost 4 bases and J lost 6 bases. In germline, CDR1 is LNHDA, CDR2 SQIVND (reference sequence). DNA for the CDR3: TGTGCCAGTAGTACCGACAGGGGGTTTCAGCCCCAGCATTTT. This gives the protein CASSTDRGFQPQHF. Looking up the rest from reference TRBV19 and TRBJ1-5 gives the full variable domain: DGGITQSPKYLFRKEGQNVTLSCEQNLNHDAMYWYRQDPGQGLRLIYYSQIVNDFQKGDIAEGYSVSREKKESFPLTVTSAQKNPTAFYLCASSTDRGFQPQHFGDGTRLSIL.

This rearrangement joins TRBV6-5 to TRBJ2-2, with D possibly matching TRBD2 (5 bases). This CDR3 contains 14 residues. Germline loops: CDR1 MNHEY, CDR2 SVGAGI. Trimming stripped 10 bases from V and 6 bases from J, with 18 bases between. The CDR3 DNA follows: TGTGCCATCCCGTTTTCGGGGTTCGCCGGGGAGCTGTTTTTT. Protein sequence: CAIPFSGFAGELFF.

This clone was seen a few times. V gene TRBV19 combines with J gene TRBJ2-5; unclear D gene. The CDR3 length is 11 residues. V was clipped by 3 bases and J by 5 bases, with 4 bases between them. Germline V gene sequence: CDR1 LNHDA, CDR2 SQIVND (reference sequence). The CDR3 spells CASSIMETQYF. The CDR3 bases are TGTGCCAGTAGTATCATGGAGACCCAGTACTTC.

This CDR3 is CASSPRSGLGGELFF. The CDR3, as DNA: TGTGCCAGCAGTCCTCGTTCAGGGCTTGGCGGGGAGCTGTTTTTT. The chain uses TRBV6-6 and TRBJ2-2; perhaps TRBD1 as D (5 bases). Per germline, CDR1 MNHNY and CDR2 SVGAGI (reference sequence). The CDR3 has 15 residues. V was pared by 5 bases and J by 7 bases, with 17 bases between.

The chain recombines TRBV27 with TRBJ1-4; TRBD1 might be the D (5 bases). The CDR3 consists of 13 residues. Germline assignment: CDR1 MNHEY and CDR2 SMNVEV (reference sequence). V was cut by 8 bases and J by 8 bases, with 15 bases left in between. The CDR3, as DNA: TGTGCCAGCTCGCGCAGGGTGGAGGAAAAACTGTTTTTT. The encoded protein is CASSRRVEEKLFF.

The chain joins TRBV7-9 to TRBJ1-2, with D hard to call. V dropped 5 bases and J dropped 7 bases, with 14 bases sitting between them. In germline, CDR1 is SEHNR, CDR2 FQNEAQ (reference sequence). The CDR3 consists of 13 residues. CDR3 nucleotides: TGTGCCAGCAGCCGCCCCGCCCGGGGTGGCTACACCTTC. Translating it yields CASSRPARGGYTF.

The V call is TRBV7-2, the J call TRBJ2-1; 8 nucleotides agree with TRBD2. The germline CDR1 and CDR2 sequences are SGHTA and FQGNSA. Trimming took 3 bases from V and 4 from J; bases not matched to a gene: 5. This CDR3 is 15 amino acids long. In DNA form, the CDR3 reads TGTGCCAGCAGCTTTAGCGGGACCCTTTACAATGAGCAGTTCTTC. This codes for CASSFSGTLYNEQFF.

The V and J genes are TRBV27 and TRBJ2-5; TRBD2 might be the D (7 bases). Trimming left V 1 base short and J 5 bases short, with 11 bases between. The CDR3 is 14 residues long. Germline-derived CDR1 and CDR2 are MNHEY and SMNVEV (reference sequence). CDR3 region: CASSLFGGQETQYF. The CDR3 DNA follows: TGTGCCAGCAGTTTATTCGGGGGGCAGGAGACCCAGTACTTC.

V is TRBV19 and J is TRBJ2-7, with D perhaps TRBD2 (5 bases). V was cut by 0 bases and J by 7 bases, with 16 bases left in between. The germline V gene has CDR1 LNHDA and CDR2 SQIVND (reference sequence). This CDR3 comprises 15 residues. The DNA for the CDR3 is TGTGCCAGTAGTATAGATTGGTCATTCTCGGGGGAGCAGTACTTC. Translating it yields CASSIDWSFSGEQYF.

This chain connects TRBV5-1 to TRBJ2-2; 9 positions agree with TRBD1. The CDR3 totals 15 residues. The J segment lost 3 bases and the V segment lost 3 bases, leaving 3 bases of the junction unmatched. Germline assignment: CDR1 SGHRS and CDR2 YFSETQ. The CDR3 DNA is TGCGCCAGCAGCTCCGGGACAGGGCACACCGGGGAGCTGTTTTTT. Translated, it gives CASSSGTGHTGELFF.

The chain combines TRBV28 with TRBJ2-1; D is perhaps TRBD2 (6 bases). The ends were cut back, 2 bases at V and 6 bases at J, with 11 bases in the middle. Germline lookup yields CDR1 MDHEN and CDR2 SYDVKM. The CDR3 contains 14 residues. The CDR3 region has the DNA TGTGCCAGCAGTTTAACTAGCTTGATCAATGAGCAGTTCTTC. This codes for CASSLTSLINEQFF.

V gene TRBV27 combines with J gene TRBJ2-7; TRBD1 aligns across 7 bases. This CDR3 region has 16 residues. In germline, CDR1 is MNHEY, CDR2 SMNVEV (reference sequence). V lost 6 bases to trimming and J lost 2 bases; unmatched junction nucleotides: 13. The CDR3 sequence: CASSPSLGQGAYEQYF. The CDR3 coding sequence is TGTGCCAGCAGCCCCTCCCTGGGGCAGGGGGCCTACGAGCAGTACTTC.

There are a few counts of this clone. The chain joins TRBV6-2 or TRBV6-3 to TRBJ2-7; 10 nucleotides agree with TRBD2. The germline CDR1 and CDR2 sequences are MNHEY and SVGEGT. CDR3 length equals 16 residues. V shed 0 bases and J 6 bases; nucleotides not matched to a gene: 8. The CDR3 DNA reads TGTGCCAGCAGTTACTCCAGAACTAGCGGGAATTTCGAGCAGTACTTC. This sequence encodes CASSYSRTSGNFEQYF.